The sequence of this T cell receptor (beta chain) was determined in a study of T cell responses to AZD1222 COVID-19 vaccine (dated by TCRdb to the early 2020s). For the study in its entirety: AZD1222 recipients whose second dose came at about 4 weeks and those whose second dose came at about 12 weeks were combined into one group, since spike-specific TCR depth and breadth did not differ between the two schedules. TCR sequencing covered more than 230 trial participants: about 210 given two doses of AZD1222 and 26 given two doses of MenACWY control vaccine. Enrollment into the trials was organized by age into subgroups of 18-55, 56-69 and 70-plus years, and those subgroups contained about 160, 30 and 59 TCR-sequenced participants, respectively.

For CDR1 and CDR2, the germline V gene lists SGHDT and YYEEEE. V is pared back by 5 bases and J by 0 bases, with 9 bases lying between the germline termini. Counted from cysteine to phenylalanine, this CDR3 has 14 amino acids. Only the CDR3 portion is preserved as DNA: 42 bases, with reading frame beginning at the first base. Beyond this particular receptor, the publication reports: Epitopes outside the regions mutated in the B.1.351 and B.1.1.7 variants were reportedly recognized by nearly half of the unique spike-specific TCRs. Only five to seven AZD1222 recipients were SARS-CoV-2 seropositive at baseline, limiting conclusions about previously exposed vaccinees. In the small 56-69-year group, the increase in depth fell short of significance, most likely because of low power. Participants were mostly white British, with more females than males. The authors suggested clonal diversity may have been underestimated. After two AZD1222 doses, spike-specific TCR breadth and depth were significantly higher than at day 0 and than in MenACWY recipients. CD4 TCRs associated with the vaccine covered the entire spike protein, and the dominant responses were in regions 160-218 and 743-854. Because no day 14 peak-response samples were available, repertoires were characterized only after the peak T cell response.

This clone has only one observation. This receptor's antigen is unknown. No much larger clonotype is one base removed from it; base qualities were not supplied. Interpreted using the paper, the time point label stands for: baseline before first vaccination. Samples from vaccinated people were obtained from the UK trials COV001 and COV002, which included a single-blind randomized controlled phase 2/3 trial of AZD1222 (ChAdOx1 nCoV-19) in healthy adults. For TCRbeta chain sequencing, PBMC samples were collected from trial participants at day 0 and at day 28 after the second dose. The CDR3 regions of human TCRbeta chains were analyzed by immunosequencing. As for the authors' bioinformatics: Repertoire TCRs were matched against a reference library of SARS-CoV-2-specific TCRs generated with the MIRA antigen-specificity platform. Breadth was defined as the fraction of unique TCRs that were SARS-CoV-2-associated. Depth was defined as the fraction of total T cells that were SARS-CoV-2-associated. Using the MIRA data, every spike-specific TCR was mapped to the spike region that the TCR reacted to and assigned to either a CD4 or a CD8 class. Log10-transformed breadth and depth values were compared by one-way ANOVA with Sidak's multiple comparisons tests. Entries here come from immuneACCESS through TCRdb and include only in-frame sequences with V and J called. Some clones fail to appear in such tables; in the studies checked, an unresolved V gene covers under half of the shortfall, and the cause of the remainder is unknown. That table furnishes V, J and clone size, whereas the DNA furnished D and trimming. In all, the sample holds about 140,000 clones, and approximately 90% of those were seen once. The ten top clones hold around 3% of the sample.

Specimen: peripheral blood, collected on day 0 of AZD1222 vaccination. The rearranged segments are TRBV5-6 and TRBJ1-3; no D gene is confidently identified. The source of this sequence is an adult in good health. The DNA sequence reads TGTGCCAGCAGTTATCTTTCCTCTGGAAACACCATATATTTT. It translates as CASSYLSSGNTIYF.